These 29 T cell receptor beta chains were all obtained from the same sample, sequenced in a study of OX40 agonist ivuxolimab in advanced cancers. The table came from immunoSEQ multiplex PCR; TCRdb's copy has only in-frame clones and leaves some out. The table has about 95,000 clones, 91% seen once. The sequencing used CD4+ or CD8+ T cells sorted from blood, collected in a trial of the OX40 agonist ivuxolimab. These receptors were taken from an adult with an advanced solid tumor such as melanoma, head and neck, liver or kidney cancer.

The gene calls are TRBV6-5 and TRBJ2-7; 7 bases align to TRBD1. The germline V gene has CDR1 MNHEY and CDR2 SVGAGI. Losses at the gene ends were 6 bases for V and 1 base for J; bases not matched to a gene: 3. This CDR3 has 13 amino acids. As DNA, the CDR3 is TGTGCCAGCAGGCCGACAGGGTCCTACGAGCAGTACTTC. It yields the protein CASRPTGSYEQYF.

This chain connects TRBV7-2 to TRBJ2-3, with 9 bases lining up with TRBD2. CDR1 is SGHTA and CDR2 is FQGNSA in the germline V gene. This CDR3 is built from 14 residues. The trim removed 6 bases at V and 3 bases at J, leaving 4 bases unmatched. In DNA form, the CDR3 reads TGTGCCAGCAGTCTAGCGGGGATTACAGATACGCAGTATTTT. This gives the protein CASSLAGITDTQYF.

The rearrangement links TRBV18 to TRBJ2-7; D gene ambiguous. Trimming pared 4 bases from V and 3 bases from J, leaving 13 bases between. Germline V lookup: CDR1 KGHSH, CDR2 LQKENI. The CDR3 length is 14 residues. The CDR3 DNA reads TGTGCCAGCTCACTAGGACGGATCAACTACGAGCAGTACTTC. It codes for CASSLGRINYEQYF.

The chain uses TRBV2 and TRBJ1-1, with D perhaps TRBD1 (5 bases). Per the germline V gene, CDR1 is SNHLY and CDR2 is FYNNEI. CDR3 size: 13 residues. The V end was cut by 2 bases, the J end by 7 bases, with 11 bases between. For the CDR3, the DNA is TGTGCCAGCAGTGAATTAAGACAGTATGAAGCTTTCTTT. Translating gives CASSELRQYEAFF.

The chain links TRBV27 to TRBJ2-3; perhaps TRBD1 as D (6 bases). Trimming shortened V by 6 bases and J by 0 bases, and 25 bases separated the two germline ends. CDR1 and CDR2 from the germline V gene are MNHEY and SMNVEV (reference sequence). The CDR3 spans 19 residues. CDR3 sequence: CASRQEGVRTSPSTDTQYF. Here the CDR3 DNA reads TGTGCCAGCAGGCAAGAGGGGGTCAGAACAAGCCCTAGCACAGATACGCAGTATTTT.

The CDR3 coding sequence is TGTGCCAGCAGCCCAGGGGCGGTCCCAACTAATGAAAAACTGTTTTTT. This translates into CASSPGAVPTNEKLFF. J is TRBJ1-4 and V is TRBV7-9; the D gene is possibly TRBD1 (6 bases). V was cut by 5 bases and J by 0 bases, with 13 bases left in between. CDR3 length equals 16 residues. Per germline, CDR1 SEHNR and CDR2 FQNEAQ (reference sequence).

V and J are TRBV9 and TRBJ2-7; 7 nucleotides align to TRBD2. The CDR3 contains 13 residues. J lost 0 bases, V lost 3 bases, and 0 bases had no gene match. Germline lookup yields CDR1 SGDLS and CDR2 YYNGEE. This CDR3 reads CASSGTSSYEQYF. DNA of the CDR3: TGTGCCAGCAGCGGGACTAGCTCCTACGAGCAGTACTTC.

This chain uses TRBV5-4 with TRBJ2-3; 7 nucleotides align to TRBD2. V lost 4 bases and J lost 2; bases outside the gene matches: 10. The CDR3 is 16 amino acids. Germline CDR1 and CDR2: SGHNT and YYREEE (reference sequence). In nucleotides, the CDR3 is TGTGCCAGCAGCCGAGGGAGCGGGGCCTACACAGATACGCAGTATTTT. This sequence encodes CASSRGSGAYTDTQYF.

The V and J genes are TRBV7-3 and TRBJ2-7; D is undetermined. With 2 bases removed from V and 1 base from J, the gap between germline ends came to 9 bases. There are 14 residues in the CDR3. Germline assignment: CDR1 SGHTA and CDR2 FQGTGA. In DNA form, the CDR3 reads TGTGCCAGCAGCTTATCCCCTAATTCCTACGAGCAGTACTTC. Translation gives CASSLSPNSYEQYF.

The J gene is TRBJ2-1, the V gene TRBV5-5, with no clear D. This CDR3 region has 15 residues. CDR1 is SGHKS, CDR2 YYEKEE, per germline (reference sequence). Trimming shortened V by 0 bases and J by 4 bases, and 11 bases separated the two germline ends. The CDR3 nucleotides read TGTGCCAGCAGCTTGGCCCCCTCCGGATACAATGAGCAGTTCTTC. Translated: CASSLAPSGYNEQFF.

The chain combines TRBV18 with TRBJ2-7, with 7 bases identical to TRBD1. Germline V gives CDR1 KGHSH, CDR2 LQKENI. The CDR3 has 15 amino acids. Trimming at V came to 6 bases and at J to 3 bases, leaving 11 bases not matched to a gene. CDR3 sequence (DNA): TGTGCCAGCTCGGACGACAGGGCGAATTTCTACGAGCAGTACTTC. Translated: CASSDDRANFYEQYF. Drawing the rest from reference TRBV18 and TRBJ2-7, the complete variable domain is NAGVMQNPRHLVRRRGQEARLRCSPMKGHSHVYWYRQLPEEGLKFMVYLQKENIIDESGMPKERFSAEFPKEGPSILRIQQVVRGDSAAYFCASSDDRANFYEQYFGPGTRLTVT.

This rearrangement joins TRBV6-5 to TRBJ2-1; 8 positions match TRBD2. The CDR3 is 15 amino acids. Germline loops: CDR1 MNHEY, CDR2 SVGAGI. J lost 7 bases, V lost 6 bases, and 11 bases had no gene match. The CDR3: CASSQTSARHNEQFF. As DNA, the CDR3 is TGTGCCAGCAGCCAGACTAGCGCCCGGCATAATGAGCAGTTCTTC.

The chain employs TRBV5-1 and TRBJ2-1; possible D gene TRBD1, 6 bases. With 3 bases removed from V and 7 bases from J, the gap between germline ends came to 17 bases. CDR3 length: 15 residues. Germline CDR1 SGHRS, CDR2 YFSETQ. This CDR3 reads CASSSQTGRGNEQFF. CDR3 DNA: TGCGCCAGCAGCTCCCAGACAGGACGTGGTAATGAGCAGTTCTTC.

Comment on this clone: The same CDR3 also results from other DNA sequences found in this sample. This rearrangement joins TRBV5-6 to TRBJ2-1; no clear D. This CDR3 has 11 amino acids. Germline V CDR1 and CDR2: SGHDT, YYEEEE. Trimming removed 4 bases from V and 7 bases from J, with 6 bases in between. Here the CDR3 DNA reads TGTGCCAGCAGCCTGATGAATGAGCAGTTCTTC. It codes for CASSLMNEQFF.

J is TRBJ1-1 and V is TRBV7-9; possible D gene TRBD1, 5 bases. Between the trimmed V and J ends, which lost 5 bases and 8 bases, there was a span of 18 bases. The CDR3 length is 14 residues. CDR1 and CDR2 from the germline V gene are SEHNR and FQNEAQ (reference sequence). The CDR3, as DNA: TGTGCCAGCAGCCAGACGCCGGGGCCTCGGGAAGCTTTCTTT. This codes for CASSQTPGPREAFF.

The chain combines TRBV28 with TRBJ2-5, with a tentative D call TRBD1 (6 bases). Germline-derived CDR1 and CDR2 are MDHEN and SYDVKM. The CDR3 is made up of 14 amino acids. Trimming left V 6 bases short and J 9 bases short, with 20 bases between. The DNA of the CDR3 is TGTGCCAGCAGCTCCGGGACACATCTCCGGGCCCAGTACTTC. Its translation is CASSSGTHLRAQYF. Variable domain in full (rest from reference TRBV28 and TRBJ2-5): DVKVTQSSRYLVKRTGEKVFLECVQDMDHENMFWYRQDPGLGLRLIYFSYDVKMKEKGDIPEGYSVSREKKERFSLILESASTNQTSMYLCASSSGTHLRAQYFGPGTRLLVL.

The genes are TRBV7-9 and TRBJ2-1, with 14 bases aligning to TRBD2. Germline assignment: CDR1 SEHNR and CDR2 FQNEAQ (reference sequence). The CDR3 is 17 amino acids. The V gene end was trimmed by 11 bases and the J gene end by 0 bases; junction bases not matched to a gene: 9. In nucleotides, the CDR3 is TGTGCCGGCGGAGGACTAGCGGGAGGAAGCTCCTACAATGAGCAGTTCTTC. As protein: CAGGGLAGGSSYNEQFF.

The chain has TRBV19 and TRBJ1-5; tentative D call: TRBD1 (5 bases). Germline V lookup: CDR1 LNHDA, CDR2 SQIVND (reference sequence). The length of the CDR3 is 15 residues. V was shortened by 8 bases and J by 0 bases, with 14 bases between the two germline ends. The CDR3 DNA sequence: TGTGCCAGTCGAGAAGACAGCAATAGCAATCAGCCCCAGCATTTT. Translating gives CASREDSNSNQPQHF. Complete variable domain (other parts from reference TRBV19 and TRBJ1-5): DGGITQSPKYLFRKEGQNVTLSCEQNLNHDAMYWYRQDPGQGLRLIYYSQIVNDFQKGDIAEGYSVSREKKESFPLTVTSAQKNPTAFYLCASREDSNSNQPQHFGDGTRLSIL.

The CDR3 coding sequence is TGTGCCAGCTCAGGGGGCCGGTACACTGAAGCTTTCTTT. Amino acids: CASSGGRYTEAFF. J is TRBJ1-1 and V is TRBV2; 8 bases map to TRBD1. Trimming at V came to 8 bases and at J to 3 bases, leaving 5 bases not matched to a gene. The germline V gene encodes CDR1 SNHLY and CDR2 FYNNEI. The CDR3 is 13 residues long.

CDR3 in DNA: TGTGCCAGCAGCTTATTCGGGATTCTGAACACTGAAGCTTTCTTT. Amino acids: CASSLFGILNTEAFF. V usage is TRBV7-2 and J usage is TRBJ1-1; D remains ambiguous. V was cut by 2 bases and J by 0 bases, with 10 bases left in between. The germline V gene encodes CDR1 SGHTA and CDR2 FQGNSA. This CDR3 is 15 amino acids long.

The CDR3 DNA reads as TGTGCCAGCAGTGTCCCGGGACTAGCGGGAGACAATGAGCAGTTCTTC. This translates into CASSVPGLAGDNEQFF. This chain connects TRBV27 to TRBJ2-1; TRBD2 matches 14 bases. Germline V CDR1 and CDR2: MNHEY, SMNVEV (reference sequence). This CDR3 is built from 16 residues. J was trimmed by 5 bases and V by 5 bases; bases with no gene match: 5.

CDR3 in DNA: TGTGCCAGCAGTGAGGGGGGGCAGGGAGAGACCCAGTACTTC. Its protein is CASSEGGQGETQYF. The rearrangement links TRBV27 to TRBJ2-5, with TRBD2 as a possible D gene (7 bases). V shed 5 bases and J shed 4 bases, with 14 bases lying between them. This CDR3 is 14 amino acids long. The germline V gene encodes CDR1 MNHEY and CDR2 SMNVEV (reference sequence).

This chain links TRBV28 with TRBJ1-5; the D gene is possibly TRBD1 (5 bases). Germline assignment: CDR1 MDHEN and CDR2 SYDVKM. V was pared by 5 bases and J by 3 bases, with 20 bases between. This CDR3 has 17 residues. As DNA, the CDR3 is TGTGCCAGCAGTGAAGGTAGTCCTCCGGGGACCAATCAGCCCCAGCATTTT. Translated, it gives CASSEGSPPGTNQPQHF.

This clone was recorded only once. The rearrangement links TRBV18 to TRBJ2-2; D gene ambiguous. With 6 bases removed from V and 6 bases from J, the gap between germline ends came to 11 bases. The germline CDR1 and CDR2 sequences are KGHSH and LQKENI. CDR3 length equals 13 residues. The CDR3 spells CASSLAEPGELFF. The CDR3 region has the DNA TGTGCCAGCTCCTTGGCGGAACCCGGGGAGCTGTTTTTT.

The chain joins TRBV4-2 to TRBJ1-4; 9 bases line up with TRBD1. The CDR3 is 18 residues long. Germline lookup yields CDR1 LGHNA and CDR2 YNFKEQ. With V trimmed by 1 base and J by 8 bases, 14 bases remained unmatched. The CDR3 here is CASSQVDRGDPYGEKLFF. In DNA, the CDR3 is TGTGCCAGCAGCCAAGTAGACAGGGGGGATCCCTATGGGGAAAAACTGTTTTTT.

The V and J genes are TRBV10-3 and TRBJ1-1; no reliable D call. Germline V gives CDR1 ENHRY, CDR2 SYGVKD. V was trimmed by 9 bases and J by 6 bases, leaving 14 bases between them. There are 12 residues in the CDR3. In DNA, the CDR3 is TGTGCCATAGTTTCCCCGGGATCTGAAGCTTTCTTT. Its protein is CAIVSPGSEAFF.

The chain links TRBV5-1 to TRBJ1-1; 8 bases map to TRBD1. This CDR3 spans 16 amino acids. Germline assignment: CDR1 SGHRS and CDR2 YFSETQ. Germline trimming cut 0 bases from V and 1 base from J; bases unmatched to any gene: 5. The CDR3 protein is CASSLALTGENTEAFF. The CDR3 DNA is TGCGCCAGCAGCTTGGCTTTGACAGGGGAGAACACTGAAGCTTTCTTT.

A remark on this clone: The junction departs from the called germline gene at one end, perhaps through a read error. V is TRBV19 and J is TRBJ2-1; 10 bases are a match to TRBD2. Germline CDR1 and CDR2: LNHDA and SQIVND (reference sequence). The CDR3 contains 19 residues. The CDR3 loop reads CASSMASGRPESSYNGQFF. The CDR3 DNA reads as TGTGCCAGTAGTATGGCTAGCGGGAGACCTGAAAGCTCCTACAATGGGCAGTTCTTC.

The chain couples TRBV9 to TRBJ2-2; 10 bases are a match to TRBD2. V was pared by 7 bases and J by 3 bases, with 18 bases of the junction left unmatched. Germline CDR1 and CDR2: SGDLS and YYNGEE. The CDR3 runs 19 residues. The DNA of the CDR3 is TGTGCCAGCTCGAGAAGGGGAGCGGGAGGGCCGGGGTACACCGGGGAGCTGTTTTTT. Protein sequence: CASSRRGAGGPGYTGELFF.